The rows below give T cell receptor beta chains drawn from one sample of a study of regulatory T cells in long-lasting Graves disease. MiXCR was run by TCRdb on the multiplex PCR reads, yielding one entry per CDR3 protein. The repertoire holds about 440,000 distinct CDR3 sequences, with 15% as singletons. The same specimen was also included in a second study, on T cells in Graves' hyperthyroidism and ophthalmopathy.

This specimen consisted of peripheral blood mononuclear cells (PBMCs), obtained at new diagnosis, from a patient treated with antithyroid drugs. The receptors here all came from a woman in her twenties or thirties with Graves disease. Each CDR3 is given with its conserved first and last residue. The D gene is left open where the match is weak. A clone size is listed for some rows: how often the clone was seen (once, few, many), or a class if it is expanded.

17 TRBJ1-1 . . TRBV5-4 TGTGCCAGCAGCCCTCCCTCACAGACTCCTAGAGTAACTGAAGCTTTCTTT CASSPPSQTPRVTEAFF
12 TRBJ2-7 . few TRBV6-9 TGTGCCAGCAGTTACTGGCTAGACGAGCAGTACTTC CASSYWLDEQYF
16 TRBJ1-5 . . TRBV6-2/TRBV6-3 TGTGCCAGCAGTTGGGGGACCGACTATAGCAATCAGCCCCAGCATTTT CASSWGTDYSNQPQHF
13 TRBJ1-1 . many TRBV11-2 TGTGCCAGCAGCTTAGATTCTTGGGAGGCAGCTTTCTTT CASSLDSWEAAFF
15 TRBJ2-3 . many TRBV11-2 TGTGCCAGCAGCTTAGTCGGGACCACCACAGATACGCAGTATTTT CASSLVGTTTDTQYF
15 TRBJ1-6 TRBD1 . TRBV19 TGTGCCAGTCGTCCCGGGACAGGGCTTAATTCACCCCTCCACTTT CASRPGTGLNSPLHF
15 TRBJ2-1 . few TRBV24-1 TGTGCCACCAGTGGGGTCGAGCATGAGGGCAATGAGCAGTTCTTC CATSGVEHEGNEQFF
16 TRBJ2-2 TRBD1 . TRBV20-1 TGCAGTGCTAGAGATTGGGGACAGGGCGAAGCCGGGGAGCTGTTTTTT CSARDWGQGEAGELFF
15 TRBJ2-4 . . TRBV20-1 TGCAGTGCTAGATTGGGTTTTCTTGGCAAAAACATTCAGTACTTC CSARLGFLGKNIQYF
16 TRBJ2-5 TRBD2 few TRBV28 TGTGCCAGCAGGCCTACTAGCGGGAGGGCCCCAGAGACCCAGTACTTC CASRPTSGRAPETQYF
15 TRBJ1-6 . few TRBV12-3/TRBV12-4 TGTGCCAGCAGTTTATTACTGGGCGCTGGGACACCCCTCCACTTT CASSLLLGAGTPLHF
14 TRBJ2-1 . few TRBV6-2/TRBV6-3 TGTGCCAGCAGTGAAAGGGGTGTCGGCAATGAGCAGTTCTTC CASSERGVGNEQFF
15 TRBJ2-7 TRBD1 many TRBV6-1 TGTGCCAGCAGCTCCACCGGGACAGGGACCTACGAGCAGTACTTC CASSSTGTGTYEQYF
15 TRBJ1-2 . . TRBV6-1 TGTGCCAGCAGTGAAGAAATCGAGCCAGGGCCCGGCTACACCTTC CASSEEIEPGPGYTF
16 TRBJ2-3 TRBD2 many TRBV6-9 TGTGCCAGCAGTTTCCCGACTAGCGGATTGACAGATACGCAGTATTTT CASSFPTSGLTDTQYF
15 TRBJ2-1 . few TRBV24-1 TGTGCCACCCGCAGTTCATGGAGCTCCTACAATGAGCAGTTCTTC CATRSSWSSYNEQFF
14 TRBJ1-1 . many TRBV28 TGTGCCAGCAGAACCCTGGGACCGAACACTGAAGCTTTCTTT CASRTLGPNTEAFF
16 TRBJ2-1 TRBD2 many TRBV24-1 TGTGCCACCAGTGATCCGGGACTAGACTCCTACAATGAGCAGTTCTTC CATSDPGLDSYNEQFF
13 TRBJ1-2 TRBD1 . TRBV6-1 TGTGCCAGCCGACAGGGGAGGTTATATGGCTACACCTTC CASRQGRLYGYTF
17 TRBJ2-1 TRBD2 few TRBV20-1 TGCAGTGCCCCGACTAGCGGGAGGGTTAGCTCCTACAATGAGCAGTTCTTC CSAPTSGRVSSYNEQFF
18 TRBJ2-5 TRBD2 many TRBV7-6 TGTGCCAGCAGCTCCGATCGGCATCCGGGACTAGCATTGGAGACCCAGTACTTC CASSSDRHPGLALETQYF
12 TRBJ2-2 . . TRBV6-2/TRBV6-3 TGTGCCAGCAGACGGGACCCCGGGGAGCTGTTTTTT CASRRDPGELFF
16 TRBJ2-3 . . TRBV4-1 TGCGCCAGCAGCCAGTCCGGACTGATGAGCACAGATACGCAGTATTTT CASSQSGLMSTDTQYF
15 TRBJ2-3 TRBD2 few TRBV11-2 TGTGCCACACCCCAGGGGACTAGCGTTAGGGATACGCAGTATTTT CATPQGTSVRDTQYF
15 TRBJ1-1 . . TRBV10-3 TGTGCCATCAGTGGGGGCAGGGGAATCGGGACTGAAGCTTTCTTT CAISGGRGIGTEAFF
16 TRBJ1-6 TRBD1 few TRBV28 TGTGCCAGCAGGAGACAGGGGAGCTCCTATAATTCACCCCTCCACTTT CASRRQGSSYNSPLHF
16 TRBJ2-3 . many TRBV7-3 TGTGCCAGCAGCTTATCACCAGGGCCGGAGGCAGATACGCAGTATTTT CASSLSPGPEADTQYF
17 TRBJ1-5 . many TRBV30 TGTGCCTGGAGTGTACGACACGGGGTAATTCGGAATCAGCCCCAGCATTTT CAWSVRHGVIRNQPQHF
16 TRBJ2-7 . few TRBV19 TGTGCCAGTAGTCCCCGGGACTCCGCCATCTCCTACGAGCAGTACTTC CASSPRDSAISYEQYF
13 TRBJ2-7 . many TRBV6-5 TGTGCCAGCAGTTACTTGTCCTTCTACGAGCAGTACTTC CASSYLSFYEQYF
12 TRBJ2-3 . . TRBV12-3/TRBV12-4 TGTGCCAGTCGGCTTGGCACAGATACGCAGTATTTT CASRLGTDTQYF
18 TRBJ2-2 TRBD1 many TRBV28 TGTGCCAGCAGTTTATGGGCCCTCCGGGACAGGGAGGCCGGGGAGCTGTTTTTT CASSLWALRDREAGELFF
16 TRBJ2-1 TRBD2 few TRBV28 TGTGCCAGCGGAGGACTAGCGGGAGGGCCTCGGGATGAGCAGTTCTTC CASGGLAGGPRDEQFF
15 TRBJ2-1 TRBD2 many TRBV12-3/TRBV12-4 TGTGCCAGCAGTCCGAGCGGGAGAACCTACAATGAGCAGTTCTTC CASSPSGRTYNEQFF
13 TRBJ1-4 . many TRBV30 TGTGCCTGGAGTCCAAGGAGCAATGAAAAACTGTTTTTT CAWSPRSNEKLFF
15 TRBJ1-1 TRBD1 once TRBV5-1 TGCGCCAGCAGCTTGTCACGACAGGGGGTTACTGAAGCTTTCTTT CASSLSRQGVTEAFF
19 TRBJ2-1 TRBD2 many TRBV7-3 TGTGCCAGCAGCTTAAAAGCGGGGACTAGCGGGAGAATAAGCAATGAGCAGTTCTTC CASSLKAGTSGRISNEQFF
10 TRBJ1-1 . few TRBV29-1 TGCAGCGTCCGGGTCCCTCTCGCTTTCTTT CSVRVPLAFF
15 TRBJ2-7 TRBD1 . TRBV7-3 TGTGCCAGCAGGCCCCGACAGGGGTGGTTCTACGAGCAGTACTTC CASRPRQGWFYEQYF
13 TRBJ2-1 . many TRBV5-1 TGCGCCAGCAGCCCTCCACTAGTAAATGAGCAGTTCTTC CASSPPLVNEQFF
15 TRBJ1-1 . many TRBV18 TGTGCCAGCTCACCCTACCGGGCACCGAACACTGAAGCTTTCTTT CASSPYRAPNTEAFF